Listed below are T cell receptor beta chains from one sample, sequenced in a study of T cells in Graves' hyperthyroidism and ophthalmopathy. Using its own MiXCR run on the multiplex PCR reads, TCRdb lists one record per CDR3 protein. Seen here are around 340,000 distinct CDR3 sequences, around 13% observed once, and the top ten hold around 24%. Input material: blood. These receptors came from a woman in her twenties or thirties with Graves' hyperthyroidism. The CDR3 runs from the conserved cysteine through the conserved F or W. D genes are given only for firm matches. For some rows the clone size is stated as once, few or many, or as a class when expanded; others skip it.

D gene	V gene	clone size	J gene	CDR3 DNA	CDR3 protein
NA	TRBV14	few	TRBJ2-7	TGTGCCAGCAGCCCTTGGGCCTCCTACGAGCAGTACTTC	CASSPWASYEQYF
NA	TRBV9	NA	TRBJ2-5	TGTGCCAGCAGCGTATCCCTAGACCAAGAGACCCAGTACTTC	CASSVSLDQETQYF
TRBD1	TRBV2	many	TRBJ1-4	TGTGCCAGCAGTTCCGGGACAGGTTGGGAAAAACTGTTTTTT	CASSSGTGWEKLFF
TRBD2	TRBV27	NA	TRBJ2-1	TGTGCCAGCAGTTTAAGCGGGGGAAGGTACAATGAGCAGTTCTTC	CASSLSGGRYNEQFF
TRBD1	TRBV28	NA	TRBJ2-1	TGTGCCAGCAGCCGACAGGGGACTTCGTCCAATGGGCAGTTCTTC	CASSRQGTSSNGQFF
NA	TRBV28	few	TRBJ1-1	TGTGCCAGCAGTCCCCGGACAGAAATGAACACTGAAGCTTTCTTT	CASSPRTEMNTEAFF
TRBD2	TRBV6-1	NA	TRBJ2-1	TGTGCCAGCGCTAGCGGGGGCTACAATGAGCAGTTCTTC	CASASGGYNEQFF
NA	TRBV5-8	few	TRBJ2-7	TGTGCCAGCAGCCCGGACGCAGGTTTGGGATACGAGCAGTACTTC	CASSPDAGLGYEQYF
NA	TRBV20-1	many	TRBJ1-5	TGCAGTGCTCCACGGGAGGTCGGCAGCAATCAGCCCCAGCATTTT	CSAPREVGSNQPQHF
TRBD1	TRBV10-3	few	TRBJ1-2	TGTGCCATCAGTGAGGGACGGACAGGGGCAGAAGGCTATGGCTACACCTTC	CAISEGRTGAEGYGYTF